Shown below are 32 T cell receptor beta chains from a single sample sequenced in a study of control samples from healthy donors and cancer patients (dated by TCRdb to about 2020). Library construction relied on the immunoSEQ multiplex PCR assay. Here the immuneACCESS table is served through TCRdb, limited to in-frame sequences with V and J called. Missing clones are a known gap in these copies; in checked studies unresolved V genes cover under half, and the rest lacks a known reason. The sample includes 200,000 to 250,000 clones, with 90% to 95% observed a single time. Approximately 1.4% of the sample belongs to the ten largest clones. The sample was blood. The source is a man aged 45 to 65 in good health.

The chain recombines TRBV11-3 with TRBJ2-5; D is unresolved. The CDR3 length is 14 residues. From germline, CDR1 is SGHNT and CDR2 YENEEA. The germline V and J ends were trimmed by 0 bases and 5 bases, with 10 bases remaining between them. The CDR3 bases are TGTGCCAGCAGCTTAGATTCGATAACGGAGACCCAGTACTTC. The encoded protein is CASSLDSITETQYF.

V is TRBV15 and J is TRBJ2-1; weak D call: TRBD1 (6 bases). CDR3 length equals 13 residues. The V end lost 0 bases, the J end lost 10 bases, and 10 bases lay between the germline ends. Germline lookup yields CDR1 LNHNV and CDR2 YYDKDF (reference sequence). CDR3 nucleotide sequence: TGTGCCACCAGCAGAGATCCGGACAGAGAGCAGTTCTTC. Its translation: CATSRDPDREQFF. Full variable domain (rest looked up from reference TRBV15 and TRBJ2-1): DAMVIQNPRYQVTQFGKPVTLSCSQTLNHNVMYWYQQKSSQAPKLLFHYYDKDFNNEADTPDNFQSRRPNTSFCFLDIRSPGLGDTAMYLCATSRDPDREQFFGPGTRLTVL.

This sequence joins TRBV10-3 and TRBJ2-1; no definite D call. V lost 5 bases to trimming and J lost 10 bases, with 12 bases between them. The CDR3 sequence is 12 residues long. CDR1 and CDR2 (germline): ENHRY, SYGVKD. The CDR3 nucleotides read TGTGCCATCAGTCCTCTCGGATGGGAGCAGTTCTTC. Protein: CAISPLGWEQFF.

The chain uses TRBV5-5 and TRBJ2-5; the D gene could be TRBD1 or TRBD2 (6 bases each). The CDR3 has 15 amino acids. Germline-derived CDR1 and CDR2 are SGHKS and YYEKEE (reference sequence). The V end was cut by 2 bases, the J end by 5 bases, with 16 bases between. CDR3 region: CASSFGGTMDETQYF. As DNA, the CDR3 is TGTGCCAGCAGCTTTGGCGGGACAATGGATGAGACCCAGTACTTC.

This clone was picked up one time. Other DNA sequences in the same sample also yield this CDR3. The genes are TRBV3-1 (or the pseudogene TRBV3-2) and TRBJ1-5, with D possibly matching TRBD1 (6 bases). This CDR3 has 15 amino acids. The V end was cut by 1 base, the J end by 2 bases, with 9 bases between. CDR1 LGHDT and CDR2 YNNKEL come from the germline V gene (reference sequence). CDR3 sequence: CASSQGAGGNQPQHF. In DNA form, the CDR3 reads TGTGCCAGCAGCCAAGGGGCAGGGGGCAATCAGCCCCAGCATTTT.

V and J are TRBV7-2 and TRBJ1-2; the match to TRBD1 covers 8 bases. V was clipped by 7 bases and J by 6 bases; unmatched bases: 13. Germline V lookup: CDR1 SGHTA, CDR2 FQGNSA. The CDR3 consists of 15 residues. The CDR3 loop reads CASIQGQGWNNGYTF. In DNA form, the CDR3 reads TGTGCCAGCATCCAAGGACAGGGTTGGAATAATGGCTACACCTTC.

The rearrangement joins TRBV3-1 (or the pseudogene TRBV3-2) to TRBJ1-1; TRBD1 might be the D (5 bases). Trimming cost V 4 bases and J 8 bases, with 14 bases left between them. CDR3 size: 13 residues. The V gene's germline CDR1 is LGHDT and CDR2 YNNKEL (reference sequence). This chain's CDR3 is CASSPRGSAEAFF. In nucleotides, the CDR3 is TGTGCCAGCAGCCCCCGGGGCAGCGCCGAAGCTTTCTTT.

This chain uses TRBV6-5 with TRBJ1-5; 8 bases align to TRBD1. The CDR3 covers 13 residues. The V gene's germline CDR1 is MNHEY and CDR2 SVGAGI. V shed 6 bases, J shed 10 bases, and the junction held 8 bases outside the gene matches. CDR3 residues: CASSPDRALPQHF. CDR3 bases: TGTGCCAGCAGCCCGGACAGGGCGCTTCCCCAGCATTTT.

V usage is TRBV6-5 and J usage is TRBJ2-4; D unresolved. The V gene's germline CDR1 is MNHEY and CDR2 SVGAGI. The V end was cut by 5 bases, the J end by 4 bases, with 9 bases between. This CDR3 has 13 residues. The CDR3, as DNA: TGTGCCAGCAGTCCATTAGGGAAAAACATTCAGTACTTC. Its translation is CASSPLGKNIQYF.

The gene calls are TRBV28 and TRBJ1-2, with D unresolved. Germline V gene lookup returns CDR1 MDHEN and CDR2 SYDVKM. CDR3 length: 13 residues. The V gene lost 6 bases and the J gene lost 3 bases, with 11 bases spanning the gap. The CDR3 spells CASRNAGDYGYTF. The CDR3 region has the DNA TGTGCCAGCAGGAACGCCGGTGACTATGGCTACACCTTC.

The genes are TRBV27 and TRBJ2-3; possible D gene TRBD2, 5 bases. The CDR3 is 17 residues long. Trimming shortened V by 3 bases and J by 2 bases, and 18 bases separated the two germline ends. The germline V gene has CDR1 MNHEY and CDR2 SMNVEV (reference sequence). In DNA, the CDR3 is TGTGCCAGCAGTTTCTCCGGGAAGAGGCCGCTCACAGATACGCAGTATTTT. It translates to CASSFSGKRPLTDTQYF.

The chain joins TRBV30 to TRBJ2-7; D is perhaps TRBD2 (5 bases). Germline V gene data show CDR1 as GTSNPN and CDR2 as SVGIG (reference sequence). The CDR3 covers 14 residues. V shed 3 bases and J shed 5 bases, with 17 bases lying between them. CDR3 sequence: CAWSRGSQTHEQYF. The CDR3 DNA sequence: TGTGCCTGGAGCCGAGGGAGCCAGACCCACGAGCAGTACTTC.

This chain links TRBV3-1 (or the pseudogene TRBV3-2) with TRBJ2-7; TRBD1 matches 12 bases. The CDR3 runs to 16 residues. Germline V CDR1 and CDR2: LGHDT, YNNKEL (reference sequence). The V gene end was trimmed by 1 base and the J gene end by 2 bases; junction bases not matched to a gene: 3. The CDR3 here is CASSQGRDRGPYEQYF. The CDR3 DNA follows: TGTGCCAGCAGCCAAGGACGGGACAGGGGGCCCTACGAGCAGTACTTC.

This clone was seen once. This chain connects TRBV9 to TRBJ1-2; the D is unclear. Germline CDR1 reads SGDLS; CDR2 reads YYNGEE. This CDR3 has 13 residues. Trimming removed 4 bases at V and 8 bases at J, with 15 bases between. CDR3 sequence (DNA): TGTGCCAGCAGCCCCCCCGGTTTTTCGGGCTACACCTTC. This codes for CASSPPGFSGYTF.

The chain has TRBV5-1 and TRBJ1-1, with D hard to call. The length of the CDR3 is 13 residues. Per the germline V gene, CDR1 is SGHRS and CDR2 is YFSETQ. V was shortened by 0 bases and J by 1 base, with 4 bases between the two germline ends. CDR3 nucleotide sequence: TGCGCCAGCAGCTTGGTAAGGAACACTGAAGCTTTCTTT. Translated, it gives CASSLVRNTEAFF.

This chain links TRBV28 with TRBJ2-7; perhaps D is TRBD1 or TRBD2 (5 bases each). V was pared by 3 bases and J by 0 bases, with 12 bases between. Germline V gene sequence: CDR1 MDHEN, CDR2 SYDVKM. The CDR3 sequence is 15 residues long. DNA for the CDR3: TGTGCCAGCAGTTTCGCCGGGGCGCGCTCCTACGAGCAGTACGTC. Translated, it gives CASSFAGARSYEQYV.

The genes are TRBV14 and TRBJ2-1, with D tentatively TRBD1 or TRBD2 (5 bases each). From germline, CDR1 is SGHDN and CDR2 FVKESK. The CDR3 loop spans 19 amino acids. V lost 0 bases to trimming and J lost 1 base, with 19 bases between them. The DNA of the CDR3 is TGTGCCAGCAGCCAAGACTACTGGACCGGGACCGATTCCTACAATGAGCAGTTCTTC. It codes for CASSQDYWTGTDSYNEQFF.

The table lists this clone with a count of one. V and J are TRBV7-9 and TRBJ2-7; a possible D gene is TRBD2 (5 bases). Germline V gene sequence: CDR1 SEHNR, CDR2 FQNEAQ (reference sequence). V lost 1 base, J lost 0 bases, and 10 bases lay in between. This CDR3 has 15 residues. CDR3: CASSLGPGYSYEQYF. The CDR3 bases are TGTGCCAGCAGCTTAGGTCCGGGGTACTCCTACGAGCAGTACTTC.

The V gene is TRBV6-7, the J gene TRBJ1-1; D not resolved. TRBV6-7 counts as an open reading frame of uncertain function. Trimming stripped 2 bases from V and 1 base from J, with 14 bases between. CDR3 length: 16 residues. CDR3 in amino acids: CASSYLYRQGNTEAFF. For the CDR3, the DNA is TGTGCCAGCAGTTACCTATACCGGCAAGGGAACACTGAAGCTTTCTTT.

J is TRBJ2-1 and V is TRBV9; 8 bases are a match to TRBD2. The V gene's germline CDR1 is SGDLS and CDR2 YYNGEE. This CDR3 has 18 residues. After removal of 3 bases from V and 9 bases from J, the junction contained 20 bases not matched to a gene. The CDR3 DNA is TGTGCCAGCAGCGCCCGGGAGGGTAGCGGGCCGGGGTGGGCTGAGCAGTTCTTC. Its translation: CASSAREGSGPGWAEQFF.

The chain joins TRBV7-9 to TRBJ2-2, with 8 positions matching TRBD2. V lost 0 bases and J lost 3; bases outside the gene matches: 3. Germline values: CDR1 SEHNR, CDR2 FQNEAQ (reference sequence). This CDR3 spans 16 amino acids. CDR3 sequence: CASSLADGRDTGELFF. DNA for the CDR3: TGTGCCAGCAGCTTAGCCGACGGGAGGGACACCGGGGAGCTGTTTTTT. The variable domain in full, with the rest retrieved from reference TRBV7-9 and TRBJ2-2, is DTGVSQNPRHKITKRGQNVTFRCDPISEHNRLYWYRQTLGQGPEFLTYFQNEAQLEKSRLLSDRFSAERPKGSFSTLEIQRTEQGDSAMYLCASSLADGRDTGELFFGEGSRLTVL.

This chain joins TRBV28 and TRBJ1-3; TRBD1 is a possible D gene (6 bases). This CDR3 spans 15 amino acids. Germline CDR1 and CDR2: MDHEN and SYDVKM. The V and J ends lost 4 bases and 6 bases respectively, with 16 bases between them. This CDR3 is CASSYGQPAENTIYF. The CDR3 DNA is TGTGCCAGCAGTTATGGACAGCCTGCGGAAAACACCATATATTTT.

The rearrangement links TRBV5-6 to TRBJ2-7; D remains unclear. The CDR3 spans 11 residues. CDR1 SGHDT and CDR2 YYEEEE come from the germline V gene. Trimming left V 2 bases short and J 6 bases short, with 6 bases between. CDR3 DNA sequence: TGTGCCAGCAGCTTCGAGACCGAGCAGTACGTC. Translated: CASSFETEQYV.

The chain joins TRBV5-1 to TRBJ2-1; TRBD1 is a possible D gene (5 bases). Germline V lookup: CDR1 SGHRS, CDR2 YFSETQ. The CDR3 extends over 11 amino acids. Between the trimmed V and J ends, which lost 4 bases and 10 bases, there was a span of 9 bases. The CDR3 reads CASSRGPEQFF. In DNA, the CDR3 is TGCGCCAGCAGCAGGGGCCCGGAGCAGTTCTTC. Combining the CDR3 with reference TRBV5-1 and TRBJ2-1 gives the whole variable domain KAGVTQTPRYLIKTRGQQVTLSCSPISGHRSVSWYQQTPGQGLQFLFEYFSETQRNKGNFPGRFSGRQFSNSRSEMNVSTLELGDSALYLCASSRGPEQFFGPGTRLTVL.

The chain has TRBV5-4 and TRBJ1-6, with D hard to call. Trimming cost V 1 base and J 10 bases, with 15 bases left between them. Germline CDR1 reads SGHNT; CDR2 reads YYREEE (reference sequence). The CDR3 spans 15 residues. This CDR3 reads CASSLFPEVRSPLHF. The CDR3 bases are TGTGCCAGCAGCTTGTTCCCGGAAGTAAGATCACCCCTCCACTTT.

The V and J genes are TRBV15 and TRBJ1-6; D ambiguous. Germline assignment: CDR1 LNHNV and CDR2 YYDKDF (reference sequence). Trimming pared 1 base from V and 7 bases from J, leaving 2 bases between. This CDR3 comprises 12 residues. CDR3 sequence reads: CATSRVNSPLHF. DNA of the CDR3: TGTGCCACCAGCAGAGTAAATTCACCCCTCCACTTT.

This clone was seen a single time. The gene calls are TRBV19 and TRBJ2-2; maybe TRBD1 (7 bases). CDR1 is LNHDA and CDR2 is SQIVND in the germline V gene (reference sequence). CDR3 size: 14 residues. V dropped 8 bases and J dropped 4 bases, with 14 bases sitting between them. CDR3 in DNA: TGTGCCAGTGGGGGGACAGCGGGCACCGGGGAGCTGTTTTTT. Protein: CASGGTAGTGELFF.

This rearrangement joins TRBV19 to TRBJ2-5, with 13 bases aligning to TRBD2. This CDR3 comprises 17 residues. The trim removed 5 bases at V and 5 bases at J, leaving 11 bases unmatched. Germline CDR1 LNHDA, CDR2 SQIVND (reference sequence). CDR3 DNA sequence: TGTGCCAGTAGTTCCGGGACTAGCGGGGCTCCCCGGGAGACCCAGTACTTC. Translated, it gives CASSSGTSGAPRETQYF.

The rearrangement uses TRBV7-3 and TRBJ1-4, with D unclear. Trimming shortened V by 2 bases and J by 0 bases, and 10 bases separated the two germline ends. This CDR3 is built from 16 residues. The V gene's germline CDR1 is SGHTA and CDR2 FQGTGA. DNA of the CDR3: TGTGCCAGCAGCTTATTAGACATCCCAACTAATGAAAAACTGTTTTTT. This encodes CASSLLDIPTNEKLFF.

V usage is TRBV5-1 and J usage is TRBJ2-3; D unresolved. The CDR3 is 16 residues long. Germline lookup yields CDR1 SGHRS and CDR2 YFSETQ. Trimming left V 0 bases short and J 6 bases short, with 17 bases between. In DNA form, the CDR3 reads TGCGCCAGCAGCTTGGGGTCCGGGCTACTTGGGGATACGCAGTATTTT. Translation gives CASSLGSGLLGDTQYF.

The V gene is TRBV18, the J gene TRBJ1-2, with TRBD1 matching over 9 bases. In germline, CDR1 is KGHSH, CDR2 LQKENI. Losses at the gene ends were 8 bases for V and 1 base for J; bases not matched to a gene: 2. The CDR3 contains 13 residues. The CDR3 is CASTDRGNYGYTF. For the CDR3, the DNA is TGTGCCAGCACGGACAGGGGTAACTATGGCTACACCTTC.

The chain carries TRBV28 and TRBJ1-1, with a possible D match to TRBD1 (5 bases). The CDR3 consists of 13 residues. CDR1 MDHEN and CDR2 SYDVKM come from the germline V gene. V was pared by 6 bases and J by 10 bases, with 18 bases between. This CDR3 is CASSRPMGGRAFF. CDR3 DNA: TGTGCCAGCAGCCGACCCATGGGGGGGAGAGCTTTCTTT. Using reference TRBV28 and TRBJ1-1 for the parts outside the CDR3, the full variable domain is DVKVTQSSRYLVKRTGEKVFLECVQDMDHENMFWYRQDPGLGLRLIYFSYDVKMKEKGDIPEGYSVSREKKERFSLILESASTNQTSMYLCASSRPMGGRAFFGQGTRLTVV.